The 27 T cell receptor beta chains in this list originate from one sample, sequenced in a study of OX40 agonist ivuxolimab in advanced cancers. Profiling relied on immunoSEQ multiplex PCR, and the TCRdb table lists in-frame clones only, not all of them. The table records about 70,000 clones, more than 75% of them present only once. The material was CD4+ or CD8+ T cells sorted from blood, obtained in a trial of the OX40 agonist ivuxolimab. The receptors shown here come from an adult with an advanced solid tumor such as melanoma, head and neck, liver or kidney cancer.

This chain links TRBV29-1 with TRBJ2-1; TRBD1 matches 8 bases. There are 12 residues in the CDR3. With 4 bases clipped from V and 6 bases from J, the junction kept 2 bases outside the gene matches. Germline CDR1 and CDR2: SQVTM and ANQGSEA. The DNA for the CDR3 is TGCAGCGTTGTCAGGGGGCGCAATGAGCAGTTCTTC. Its translation is CSVVRGRNEQFF.

Concerning this clone: At one of its ends the junction is not consistent with the germline gene, which may arise from a read error. Additional DNA sequences in this sample encode the identical CDR3. J is TRBJ2-7 and V is TRBV5-4; TRBD1 matches at 7 bases. The CDR3 runs 13 residues. The V gene's germline CDR1 is SGHNT and CDR2 YYREEE (reference sequence). The CDR3 DNA reads as TGCGCCAGCAGTCGGGGACAGACCTACGAGCAGTACTTC. This translates into CASSRGQTYEQYF.

This clone was picked up a small number of times. The CDR3: CASSEGTGDREQYF. The CDR3 DNA is TGTGCCAGCAGTGAGGGGACAGGGGACCGCGAGCAGTACTTC. The chain is built from TRBV2 and TRBJ2-7; 10 positions agree with TRBD1. After removal of 3 bases from V and 6 bases from J, the junction contained 5 bases not matched to a gene. CDR3 length: 14 residues. The germline V gene encodes CDR1 SNHLY and CDR2 FYNNEI.

The V call is TRBV7-6, the J call TRBJ2-7; 8 bases match TRBD1. The CDR3 consists of 15 residues. CDR1 and CDR2 (germline): SGHVS, FNYEAQ. Trimming at V came to 5 bases and at J to 1 base, leaving 7 bases not matched to a gene. This chain's CDR3 is CASSATGEKSYEQYF. In DNA form, the CDR3 reads TGTGCCAGCAGCGCGACAGGGGAAAAATCCTACGAGCAGTACTTC.

This clone is medium-sized (0.01 to 0.1%) within its sample. The genes are TRBV27 and TRBJ2-3; 13 nucleotides agree with TRBD2. The CDR3 sequence is 16 residues long. Germline CDR1 reads MNHEY; CDR2 reads SMNVEV (reference sequence). With V trimmed by 5 bases and J by 2 bases, 4 bases remained unmatched. The CDR3 bases are TGTGCCAGCAGTATGGGACTAGCGGGGCTCACAGATACGCAGTATTTT. Translation gives CASSMGLAGLTDTQYF.

The chain couples TRBV7-2 to TRBJ2-3, with D tentatively TRBD2 (6 bases). V lost 5 bases and J lost 0, with 12 bases in between. The length of the CDR3 is 15 residues. Germline V lookup: CDR1 SGHTA, CDR2 FQGNSA. CDR3 coding DNA: TGTGCCAGCAGCCTCGGGAGCCCTAGCACAGATACGCAGTATTTT. Translating it yields CASSLGSPSTDTQYF.

This sequence joins TRBV7-3 and TRBJ2-3; 12 nucleotides agree with TRBD2. Germline V gene data show CDR1 as SGHTA and CDR2 as FQGTGA. This CDR3 has 17 residues. The V and J ends lost 1 base and 5 bases, in that order; junction bases with no gene match: 7. The CDR3: CASSLRARTSGKDTQYF. The CDR3 nucleotides read TGTGCCAGCAGCTTAAGGGCCCGGACTAGCGGGAAAGATACGCAGTATTTT.

This rearrangement joins TRBV6-1 to TRBJ2-4; D possibly corresponds to TRBD1 (6 bases). Germline CDR1 reads MNHNS; CDR2 reads SASEGT. The CDR3 has 15 amino acids. Trimming stripped 6 bases from V and 0 bases from J, with 12 bases between. The CDR3 bases are TGTGCCAGCAGAGATACAGGGCTAGCCAAAAACATTCAGTACTTC. Its protein is CASRDTGLAKNIQYF.

CDR3 amino acids: CAWSEIVETQYF. The CDR3 coding sequence is TGTGCCTGGAGTGAAATCGTGGAGACCCAGTACTTC. The chain recombines TRBV30 with TRBJ2-5; D remains unclear. Per germline, CDR1 GTSNPN and CDR2 SVGIG (reference sequence). V was cut by 1 base and J by 5 bases, with 8 bases left in between. The CDR3 is made up of 12 amino acids.

The chain's CDR3 is CASSQDASGRGEKLFF. CDR3 nucleotide sequence: TGTGCCAGCAGCCAAGATGCGAGCGGCAGGGGAGAAAAACTGTTTTTT. The V call is TRBV4-2, the J call TRBJ1-4, with D possibly matching TRBD1 (6 bases). Germline CDR1 reads LGHNA; CDR2 reads YNFKEQ. Between the trimmed V and J ends, which lost 0 bases and 8 bases, there was a span of 16 bases. The CDR3 length is 16 residues.

V and J are TRBV6-5 and TRBJ2-7; D is perhaps TRBD2 (7 bases). With 6 bases removed from V and 3 bases from J, the gap between germline ends came to 18 bases. The CDR3 runs to 15 residues. Germline loops: CDR1 MNHEY, CDR2 SVGAGI. CDR3 loop: CASRPPGGPFYEQYF. The CDR3 coding sequence is TGTGCCAGCAGGCCTCCGGGGGGCCCTTTCTACGAGCAGTACTTC.

The rearrangement links TRBV5-4 to TRBJ1-6; D gene uncertain. The CDR3 runs to 14 residues. Deletions cut 0 bases from V and 8 bases from J, with 9 bases between. Per germline, CDR1 SGHNT and CDR2 YYREEE (reference sequence). The CDR3 DNA reads as TGTGCCAGCAGCTTGGGCCGGGGTGATTCACCCCTCCACTTT. This translates into CASSLGRGDSPLHF.

This clone was seen just once. The chain combines TRBV7-3 with TRBJ2-2; D gene unclear. CDR3 length: 13 amino acids. The ends were cut back, 4 bases at V and 2 bases at J, with 5 bases in the middle. Per germline, CDR1 SGHTA and CDR2 FQGTGA. CDR3 DNA sequence: TGTGCCAGCAGCTCAGACAACACCGGGGAGCTGTTTTTT. Translating it yields CASSSDNTGELFF.

J is TRBJ2-1 and V is TRBV11-3; D is possibly TRBD2 (6 bases). Germline loops: CDR1 SGHNT, CDR2 YENEEA. Trimming cost V 4 bases and J 10 bases, with 11 bases left between them. The CDR3 consists of 12 residues. The CDR3 here is CASSSTREEQFF. The CDR3 DNA is TGTGCCAGCAGCTCGACTAGGGAAGAGCAGTTCTTC.

Of note for this clone: The same CDR3 also results from other DNA sequences found in this sample. The chain is built from TRBV9 and TRBJ1-1, with D possibly TRBD1 on 6 matching bases. CDR3 length: 13 amino acids. The germline V and J ends were trimmed by 8 bases and 1 base, with 12 bases remaining between them. Germline V gives CDR1 SGDLS, CDR2 YYNGEE. CDR3 amino acids: CASAQGANTEAFF. The CDR3 coding sequence is TGTGCCAGTGCACAGGGAGCGAACACTGAAGCTTTCTTT.

This chain connects TRBV4-2 to TRBJ2-3; possibly TRBD1 for D (6 bases). V lost 4 bases, J lost 6 bases, and 20 bases lay in between. In germline, CDR1 is LGHNA, CDR2 YNFKEQ. The CDR3 is 16 residues long. The DNA for the CDR3 is TGTGCCAGCAGCCCCCTGAAGGGGGTCCCAGGGGATACGCAGTATTTT. It is translated as CASSPLKGVPGDTQYF.

The chain links TRBV5-1 to TRBJ1-5; TRBD1 matches at 7 bases. Per germline, CDR1 SGHRS and CDR2 YFSETQ. This CDR3 has 14 amino acids. V dropped 0 bases and J dropped 6; count of bases not matched to a gene: 3. CDR3 amino acids: CASSLEAGGQPQHF. The CDR3 DNA reads TGCGCCAGCAGCTTGGAGGCAGGGGGTCAGCCCCAGCATTTT. The variable domain in full, with the rest retrieved from reference TRBV5-1 and TRBJ1-5, is KAGVTQTPRYLIKTRGQQVTLSCSPISGHRSVSWYQQTPGQGLQFLFEYFSETQRNKGNFPGRFSGRQFSNSRSEMNVSTLELGDSALYLCASSLEAGGQPQHFGDGTRLSIL.

This clone was seen just once. The CDR3: CASSQGWGGDEKLFF. CDR3 DNA sequence: TGCGCCAGCAGCCAAGGCTGGGGAGGGGATGAAAAACTGTTTTTT. The chain combines TRBV4-3 with TRBJ1-4; tentative D call: TRBD1 (5 bases). Germline assignment: CDR1 LGHNA and CDR2 YSLEER. This CDR3 has 15 residues. V lost 1 base and J 6 bases, leaving 12 bases between the germline ends.

The chain has TRBV11-3 and TRBJ2-3, with D uncertain. The CDR3 covers 13 residues. Germline V gene data show CDR1 as SGHNT and CDR2 as YENEEA. Between the trimmed V and J ends, which lost 0 bases and 4 bases, there was a span of 5 bases. The CDR3 sequence is CASSLDQADTQYF. In nucleotides, the CDR3 is TGTGCCAGCAGCTTAGATCAAGCAGATACGCAGTATTTT.

The chain has TRBV18 and TRBJ1-5; D gene unclear. Germline V gene data show CDR1 as KGHSH and CDR2 as LQKENI. V was pared by 2 bases and J by 3 bases, with 8 bases between. The CDR3 consists of 14 residues. The CDR3 reads CASSPGAFNQPQHF. In nucleotides, the CDR3 is TGTGCCAGCTCACCAGGAGCCTTCAATCAGCCCCAGCATTTT.

To note about this clone: At one boundary the junction diverges from the germline segment, which might be a read error. The V gene is TRBV7-7, the J gene TRBJ2-1; 7 bases match TRBD1. The CDR3 covers 15 residues. The germline CDR1 and CDR2 sequences are SSHAT and FNYEAQ (reference sequence). The CDR3 DNA reads TGTGCTAGCAGCCCTGGACAGGTTCACTACAATGAGCAGTTCTTC. Its translation: CASSPGQVHYNEQFF.

The chain recombines TRBV5-1 with TRBJ1-2; a weak D match, TRBD1 (5 bases). The CDR3 consists of 15 residues. Germline V gene lookup returns CDR1 SGHRS and CDR2 YFSETQ. The V end was cut by 4 bases, the J end by 3 bases, with 16 bases between. The CDR3 region has the DNA TGCGCCAGCAGCCGAGGGGACGATACCGACTATGGCTACACCTTC. Protein product: CASSRGDDTDYGYTF.

Concerning this clone: Other DNA sequences in the same sample also yield this CDR3. The chain has TRBV7-2 and TRBJ1-6; D unresolved. The CDR3 contains 12 residues. CDR1 is SGHTA, CDR2 FQGNSA, per germline. Trimming stripped 5 bases from V and 4 bases from J, with 3 bases between. Here the CDR3 DNA reads TGTGCCAGCAGCCCATATAATTCACCCCTCCACTTT. Protein product: CASSPYNSPLHF.

This clone is a singleton in its sample. The genes are TRBV9 and TRBJ2-5, with D maybe TRBD1 (6 bases). The assigned J gene may be wrong: the sequence end matches TRBJ2-7 better. This CDR3 is 14 amino acids long. Germline lookup yields CDR1 SGDLS and CDR2 YYNGEE. Here the CDR3 reads CASSVVPGDYEQYF. The CDR3, as DNA: TGTGCCAGCAGCGTAGTTCCAGGGGACTACGAGCAGTACTTC.

This clone has just one count. This chain links TRBV19 with TRBJ1-5; 11 bases align to TRBD1. The V gene end was trimmed by 6 bases and the J gene end by 2 bases; junction bases not matched to a gene: 6. CDR1 LNHDA and CDR2 SQIVND come from the germline V gene (reference sequence). The CDR3 is 16 residues long. CDR3 coding DNA: TGTGCCAGTAGGCCTCCGGGACAGGGGGGCAATCAGCCCCAGCATTTT. Protein: CASRPPGQGGNQPQHF.

The rearrangement uses TRBV5-1 and TRBJ2-7; D may be TRBD1 or TRBD2 (5 bases each). CDR1 SGHRS and CDR2 YFSETQ come from the germline V gene. The CDR3 runs to 14 residues. Trimming took 4 bases from V and 6 from J, leaving 17 bases between them. The CDR3 is CASSVGTGTIEQYF. Here the CDR3 DNA reads TGCGCCAGCAGCGTCGGGACCGGAACTATCGAGCAGTACTTC.

CDR3 residues: CASSFLAGGDNEQFF. In DNA, the CDR3 is TGCGCCAGCAGCTTCCTAGCGGGAGGGGACAATGAGCAGTTCTTC. This chain connects TRBV5-1 to TRBJ2-1; 12 nucleotides line up with TRBD2. The CDR3 runs to 15 residues. The V gene end was trimmed by 2 bases and the J gene end by 5 bases; junction bases not matched to a gene: 2. CDR1 is SGHRS and CDR2 is YFSETQ in the germline V gene. The variable domain in full, with the rest retrieved from reference TRBV5-1 and TRBJ2-1, is KAGVTQTPRYLIKTRGQQVTLSCSPISGHRSVSWYQQTPGQGLQFLFEYFSETQRNKGNFPGRFSGRQFSNSRSEMNVSTLELGDSALYLCASSFLAGGDNEQFFGPGTRLTVL.